The 17 T cell receptor beta chains below come from one sample, sequenced in a study of blood T cell repertoires in COVID-19. Data came from immunoSEQ multiplex PCR; TCRdb stores just in-frame clones and leaves some out. Found here are 75,000 to 90,000 clones, less than 95% of them singletons; the top ten hold over 6.5%. Specimen: peripheral blood. The origin of the receptors is a man between 18 and 35 years old with COVID-19, enrolled during active disease.

The chain couples TRBV9 to TRBJ1-5, with D tentatively TRBD1 (5 bases). The CDR3 runs 14 residues. V gave up 4 bases and J gave up 3 bases, with 11 bases separating them. Germline V gene lookup returns CDR1 SGDLS and CDR2 YYNGEE. The CDR3 coding sequence is TGTGCCAGCAGCCAGGGTGGGCCCAATCAGCCCCAGCATTTT. It encodes CASSQGGPNQPQHF.

The rearrangement uses TRBV30 and TRBJ2-2; 8 bases fit TRBD1. CDR1 and CDR2 (germline): GTSNPN, SVGIG (reference sequence). This CDR3 spans 13 amino acids. The trim removed 2 bases at V and 6 bases at J, leaving 2 bases unmatched. The CDR3 protein is CAWSTGGAGELFF. As DNA, the CDR3 is TGTGCCTGGAGTACAGGGGGTGCCGGGGAGCTGTTTTTT.

This chain connects TRBV30 to TRBJ1-5; 7 positions agree with TRBD1. Germline V CDR1 and CDR2: GTSNPN, SVGIG (reference sequence). CDR3 length: 12 residues. V lost 1 base and J lost 9; bases outside the gene matches: 3. The DNA of the CDR3 is TGTGCCTGGAGTGACAGGGGACTGCCCCAGCATTTT. This sequence encodes CAWSDRGLPQHF. The whole variable domain, remainder taken from reference TRBV30 and TRBJ1-5, is SQTIHQWPATLVQPVGSPLSLECTVEGTSNPNLYWYRQAAGRGLQLLFYSVGIGQISSEVPQNLSASRPQDRQFILSSKKLLLSDSGFYLCAWSDRGLPQHFGDGTRLSIL.

This chain uses TRBV11-3 with TRBJ2-1; D perhaps matches TRBD2 (5 bases). The ends were cut back, 6 bases at V and 7 bases at J, with 22 bases in the middle. Per the germline V gene, CDR1 is SGHNT and CDR2 is YENEEA. The CDR3 is 16 amino acids. Here the CDR3 reads CASSLEGKTGPNEQFF. CDR3 sequence (DNA): TGTGCCAGCAGTCTAGAGGGCAAGACGGGTCCTAATGAGCAGTTCTTC.

The genes are TRBV4-3 and TRBJ2-2, with D maybe TRBD2 (7 bases). Germline V CDR1 and CDR2: LGHNA, YSLEER. V lost 2 bases, J lost 5 bases, and 15 bases lay in between. This CDR3 comprises 16 residues. The CDR3 nucleotides read TGCGCCAGCAGCCAAACACAAGGGGGGGTAACCGGGGAGCTGTTTTTT. It specifies CASSQTQGGVTGELFF.

CDR3 nucleotides: TGTGCCAGCAGCTTAGTTGGGCAGGGCTACGAGCAGTACTTC. It is translated as CASSLVGQGYEQYF. This chain connects TRBV7-9 to TRBJ2-7; D perhaps matches TRBD1 (5 bases). This CDR3 region has 14 residues. Germline CDR1 SEHNR, CDR2 FQNEAQ (reference sequence). Trimming took off 1 base at V and 3 bases at J, with 10 bases between the two ends.

The gene calls are TRBV7-9 and TRBJ2-1, with no clear D. The germline gives CDR1 SEHNR, CDR2 FQNEAQ (reference sequence). V was shortened by 6 bases and J by 0 bases, with 12 bases between the two germline ends. CDR3 size: 15 residues. The CDR3 coding sequence is TGTGCCAGCAGATTCAGCGCAAGCTCCTACAATGAGCAGTTCTTC. It translates to CASRFSASSYNEQFF.

The V call is TRBV6-2 or TRBV6-3, the J call TRBJ2-7; TRBD2 is a possible D gene (6 bases). CDR1 MNHEY and CDR2 SVGEGT come from the germline V gene. CDR3 length equals 14 residues. V shed 0 bases and J shed 2 bases, with 8 bases lying between them. The CDR3 reads CASSYSGGPYEQYF. CDR3 nucleotide sequence: TGTGCCAGCAGTTACTCGGGGGGACCCTACGAGCAGTACTTC.

This sequence joins TRBV7-2 and TRBJ2-1; 8 bases match TRBD2. Germline loops: CDR1 SGHTA, CDR2 FQGNSA. The CDR3 has 16 residues. The trim removed 4 bases at V and 3 bases at J, leaving 8 bases unmatched. The CDR3 loop is CASSSRSGRNYNEQFF. In DNA form, the CDR3 reads TGTGCCAGCAGCTCGAGAAGCGGGAGAAACTACAATGAGCAGTTCTTC.

The chain combines TRBV28 with TRBJ2-6, with TRBD1 matching over 9 bases. The CDR3 runs to 16 residues. Germline CDR1 and CDR2: MDHEN and SYDVKM. V trimming: 4 bases; J trimming: 4 bases; junction bases outside the gene matches: 5. DNA for the CDR3: TGTGCCAGCAGTTCACAGGGGGCCCCCGGGGCCAACGTCCTGACTTTC. Translating gives CASSSQGAPGANVLTF.

This clone appeared a few times. The chain recombines TRBV5-4 with TRBJ1-2; 10 bases are shared with TRBD1. Germline V lookup: CDR1 SGHNT, CDR2 YYREEE (reference sequence). The CDR3 totals 15 residues. With V trimmed by 4 bases and J by 7 bases, 10 bases remained unmatched. CDR3 region: CASSAPADRGFGYTF. The CDR3 DNA reads TGTGCCAGCAGCGCCCCCGCGGACAGGGGGTTTGGCTACACCTTC.

V usage is TRBV5-3 and J usage is TRBJ1-2; D remains ambiguous. TRBV5-3 falls under the ORF class, with uncertain function. Trimming took 4 bases from V and 8 from J, leaving 27 bases between them. This CDR3 is built from 17 residues. The CDR3 region is CARSLPREPNLRGGYTF. CDR3 DNA: TGTGCCAGAAGCCTGCCCCGGGAACCCAATCTGAGAGGCGGCTACACCTTC.

J is TRBJ1-2 and V is TRBV19; D gene ambiguous. V lost 1 base and J lost 7, with 4 bases in between. The germline gives CDR1 LNHDA, CDR2 SQIVND (reference sequence). This CDR3 contains 11 residues. The CDR3 sequence: CASSIGSGYTF. CDR3 nucleotides: TGTGCCAGTAGTATAGGGAGTGGCTACACCTTC.

The V gene is TRBV9, the J gene TRBJ1-6, with D perhaps matching TRBD1 (5 bases). V was trimmed by 5 bases and J by 7 bases, leaving 10 bases between them. The CDR3 contains 13 residues. CDR1 and CDR2 from the germline V gene are SGDLS and YYNGEE. CDR3 in DNA: TGTGCCAGCAGTCAGGGAACGAATTCACCCCTCCACTTT. Encoded protein: CASSQGTNSPLHF.

In the case of this clone: One end of the junction does not line up with germline, which may come from a read error. The gene calls are TRBV27 and TRBJ1-4; D perhaps matches TRBD1 (6 bases). Germline assignment: CDR1 MNHEY and CDR2 SMNVEV (reference sequence). This CDR3 is 14 amino acids long. In DNA, the CDR3 is TGTGCCAGCAGTTTGGGCGGGGGGGCTGAAAAACTGCTTTTT. Residues: CASSLGGGAEKLLF.

The V call is TRBV7-2, the J call TRBJ1-2; D is possibly TRBD1 (5 bases). CDR3 length: 14 amino acids. The ends were cut back, 0 bases at V and 5 bases at J, with 10 bases in the middle. Germline loops: CDR1 SGHTA, CDR2 FQGNSA. The CDR3 sequence: CASSLAAGLYGYTF. As DNA, the CDR3 is TGTGCCAGCAGCTTAGCGGCAGGGCTTTATGGCTACACCTTC.

This clone was counted between two and nine times. The genes are TRBV24-1 and TRBJ2-1, with 8 nucleotides matching TRBD1. V gave up 4 bases and J gave up 6 bases; unmatched junction bases: 13. The CDR3 contains 17 residues. In germline, CDR1 is KGHDR, CDR2 SFDVKD. The CDR3 region is CATSDRGLGRWSNEQFF. The CDR3 DNA follows: TGTGCCACCAGTGACAGGGGGCTGGGGCGGTGGTCCAATGAGCAGTTCTTC.